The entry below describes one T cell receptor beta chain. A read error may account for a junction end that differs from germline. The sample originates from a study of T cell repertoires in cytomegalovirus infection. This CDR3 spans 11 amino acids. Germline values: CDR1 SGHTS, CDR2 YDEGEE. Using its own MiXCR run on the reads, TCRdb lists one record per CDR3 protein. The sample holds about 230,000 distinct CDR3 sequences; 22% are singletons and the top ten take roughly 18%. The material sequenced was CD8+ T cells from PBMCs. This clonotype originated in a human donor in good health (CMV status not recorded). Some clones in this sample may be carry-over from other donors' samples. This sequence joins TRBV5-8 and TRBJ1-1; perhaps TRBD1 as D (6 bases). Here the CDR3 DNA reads TGTGCCAGCACCTTGGGGGCCGAAGCTTTCTTT. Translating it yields CASTLGAEAFF.